Listed here are 12 T cell receptor beta chains from one sample, sequenced in a study of blood T cell repertoires in COVID-19. Assay: immunoSEQ multiplex PCR; the TCRdb copy retains only in-frame clones and omits some. Of 60,000 or so clones in the sample, approximately 86% were seen once. The source material was peripheral blood. These receptors were collected from an older woman with active COVID-19.

The gene calls are TRBV28 and TRBJ1-5; D possibly corresponds to TRBD1 (5 bases). From germline, CDR1 is MDHEN and CDR2 SYDVKM. Trimming removed 5 bases at V and 2 bases at J, with 10 bases between. The CDR3 loop spans 14 amino acids. Written as DNA, the CDR3 is TGTGCCAGCAGTCCATGGGGCGGCAATCAGCCCCAGCATTTT. Protein: CASSPWGGNQPQHF.

V usage is TRBV18 and J usage is TRBJ2-7, with D unresolved. V lost 4 bases and J lost 3, with 16 bases in between. Germline CDR1 and CDR2: KGHSH and LQKENI. The CDR3 sequence is 15 residues long. The CDR3 reads CASSLPHAGFYEQYF. The CDR3 DNA reads TGTGCCAGCTCACTACCACACGCAGGATTCTACGAGCAGTACTTC.

The V and J genes are TRBV28 and TRBJ1-1; TRBD1 matches 8 bases. V lost 7 bases to trimming and J lost 1 base; unmatched junction nucleotides: 14. CDR1 MDHEN and CDR2 SYDVKM come from the germline V gene. The CDR3 is 17 amino acids. The CDR3 DNA reads TGTGCCAGCACTGTACTAATAGGGACAGGAGCGAACACTGAAGCTTTCTTT. Translated, it gives CASTVLIGTGANTEAFF.

This clone was found once. CDR3: CASSPPSGKNTEAFF. The CDR3 DNA is TGTGCCAGCTCACCACCGTCGGGAAAGAACACTGAAGCTTTCTTT. J is TRBJ1-1 and V is TRBV18; D ambiguous. The length of the CDR3 is 15 residues. V lost 0 bases to trimming and J lost 1 base, with 9 bases between them. From germline, CDR1 is KGHSH and CDR2 LQKENI.

The chain is built from TRBV6-6 and TRBJ2-7; no definite D call. The CDR3 contains 12 residues. Per the germline V gene, CDR1 is MNHNY and CDR2 is SVGAGI (reference sequence). Trimming removed 0 bases at V and 6 bases at J, with 6 bases between. The CDR3 sequence is CASSYSIAEQYF. In DNA, the CDR3 is TGTGCCAGCAGTTACTCGATAGCCGAGCAGTACTTC.

This clone has more than one count but fewer than ten. The CDR3: CASSKRDRGGEQFF. In DNA, the CDR3 is TGTGCCAGCAGTAAACGAGACAGGGGTGGTGAGCAGTTCTTC. The chain has TRBV2 and TRBJ2-1, with TRBD1 identical over 8 bases. V lost 5 bases, J lost 9 bases, and 9 bases stayed unmatched. The CDR3 totals 14 residues. CDR1 and CDR2 from the germline V gene are SNHLY and FYNNEI. Together with reference TRBV2 and TRBJ2-1, the CDR3 gives the full variable domain: EPEVTQTPSHQVTQMGQEVILRCVPISNHLYFYWYRQILGQKVEFLVSFYNNEISEKSEIFDDQFSVERPDGSNFTLKIRSTKLEDSAMYFCASSKRDRGGEQFFGPGTRLTVL.

The chain employs TRBV6-5 and TRBJ2-1; TRBD1 agrees at 9 bases. This CDR3 comprises 15 residues. Trimming took 0 bases from V and 9 from J; bases not matched to a gene: 6. Germline CDR1 is MNHEY and CDR2 is SVGAGI. CDR3 DNA sequence: TGTGCCAGCAGTTACTCACAGGGGGCGCAAGGTGAGCAGTTCTTC. Translation: CASSYSQGAQGEQFF.

This sequence joins TRBV28 and TRBJ2-7; 8 bases line up with TRBD1. The CDR3 contains 15 residues. V dropped 2 bases and J dropped 0; count of bases not matched to a gene: 3. Germline V lookup: CDR1 MDHEN, CDR2 SYDVKM. The CDR3 region has the DNA TGTGCCAGCAGTTTAAGGACAGGGAGCTCCTACGAGCAGTACTTC. This translates into CASSLRTGSSYEQYF.

The genes are TRBV3-1 (or the pseudogene TRBV3-2) and TRBJ2-3; 11 bases map to TRBD2. The CDR3 has 17 residues. The germline CDR1 and CDR2 sequences are LGHDT and YNNKEL (reference sequence). V lost 3 bases, J lost 8 bases, and 13 bases stayed unmatched. The CDR3 reads CASSHRLAGPGGGTQYF. Written as DNA, the CDR3 is TGTGCCAGCAGCCACAGACTAGCGGGGCCCGGGGGCGGTACGCAGTATTTT.

Of note for this clone: The same CDR3 also results from other DNA sequences found in this sample. The chain joins TRBV18 to TRBJ1-5, with 8 bases aligning to TRBD1. The CDR3 loop spans 14 amino acids. The germline V gene has CDR1 KGHSH and CDR2 LQKENI. J gave up 3 bases and V 3 bases, and 1 base lay outside the gene matches. The CDR3 protein is CASSPGQDNQPQHF. DNA for the CDR3: TGTGCCAGCTCACCGGGACAGGACAATCAGCCCCAGCATTTT.

The chain's CDR3 is CASRVSTGSTDTQYF. CDR3 coding DNA: TGCGCCAGCAGGGTTAGTACCGGTAGCACAGATACGCAGTATTTT. V gene TRBV10-2 combines with J gene TRBJ2-3; D is unresolved. Between the trimmed V and J ends, which lost 6 bases and 0 bases, there was a span of 13 bases. Germline CDR1 reads WSHSY; CDR2 reads SAAADI. The CDR3 has 15 residues.

The genes are TRBV19 and TRBJ2-1, with a possible D match to TRBD2 (6 bases). The CDR3 spans 17 residues. The germline V gene has CDR1 LNHDA and CDR2 SQIVND (reference sequence). V was clipped by 5 bases and J by 0 bases, with 17 bases between them. The DNA of the CDR3 is TGTGCCAGTAGTTTGGCATCGGGGGAATACTCCTACAATGAGCAGTTCTTC. Translation: CASSLASGEYSYNEQFF.